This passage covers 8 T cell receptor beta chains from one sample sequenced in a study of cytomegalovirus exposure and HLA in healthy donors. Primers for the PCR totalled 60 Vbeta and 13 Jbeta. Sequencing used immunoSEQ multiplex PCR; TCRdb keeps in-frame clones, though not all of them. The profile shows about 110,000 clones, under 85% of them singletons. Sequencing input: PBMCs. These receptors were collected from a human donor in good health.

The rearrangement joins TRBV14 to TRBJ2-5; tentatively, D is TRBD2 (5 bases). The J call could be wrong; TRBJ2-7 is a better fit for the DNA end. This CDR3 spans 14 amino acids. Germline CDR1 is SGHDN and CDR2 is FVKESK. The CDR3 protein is CASSPFLGSHEQYF. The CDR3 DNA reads TGTGCCAGCAGCCCATTTTTGGGGAGCCACGAGCAGTACTTC.

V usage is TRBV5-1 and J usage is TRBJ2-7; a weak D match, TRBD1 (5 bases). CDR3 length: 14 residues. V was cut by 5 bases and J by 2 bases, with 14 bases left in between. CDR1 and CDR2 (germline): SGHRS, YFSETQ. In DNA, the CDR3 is TGCGCCAGCAGTTTATTGGGGCCTACCTACGAGCAGTACTTC. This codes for CASSLLGPTYEQYF.

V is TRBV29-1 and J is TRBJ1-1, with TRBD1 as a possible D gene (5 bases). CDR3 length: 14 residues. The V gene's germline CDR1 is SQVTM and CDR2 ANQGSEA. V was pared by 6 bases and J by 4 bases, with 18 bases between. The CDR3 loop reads CSVWMGGGVTEAFF. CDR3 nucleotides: TGCAGCGTGTGGATGGGGGGTGGGGTCACTGAAGCTTTCTTT.

The CDR3 coding sequence is TGTGCCAGTAGTCCCGCTCCCAGGGCACGATATGGCTACACCTTC. Translated: CASSPAPRARYGYTF. The chain has TRBV19 and TRBJ1-2, with D tentatively TRBD1 (5 bases). The CDR3 sequence is 15 residues long. V gave up 5 bases and J gave up 5 bases, with 18 bases separating them. Germline CDR1 LNHDA, CDR2 SQIVND (reference sequence).

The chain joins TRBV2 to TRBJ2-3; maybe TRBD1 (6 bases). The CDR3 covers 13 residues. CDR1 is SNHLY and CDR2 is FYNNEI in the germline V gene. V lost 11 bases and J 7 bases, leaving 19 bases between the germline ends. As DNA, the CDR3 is TGTGCCTGCTCGGTGGGGGCAGGATATACGCAGTATTTT. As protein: CACSVGAGYTQYF.

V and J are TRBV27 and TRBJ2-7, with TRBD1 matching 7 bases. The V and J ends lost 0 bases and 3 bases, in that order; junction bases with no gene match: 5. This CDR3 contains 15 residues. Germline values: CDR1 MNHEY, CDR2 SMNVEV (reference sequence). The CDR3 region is CASSLSTGSSYEQYF. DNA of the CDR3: TGTGCCAGCAGTTTATCGACAGGGTCCAGCTACGAGCAGTACTTC.

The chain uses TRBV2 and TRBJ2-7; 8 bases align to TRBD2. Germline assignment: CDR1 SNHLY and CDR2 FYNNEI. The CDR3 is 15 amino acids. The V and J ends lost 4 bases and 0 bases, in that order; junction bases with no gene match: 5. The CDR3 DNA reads TGTGCCAGCAGTGCAAGCGGGAGCAGCTCCTACGAGCAGTACTTC. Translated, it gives CASSASGSSSYEQYF.

CDR3 region: CASTKLAGGEETQYF. CDR3 sequence (DNA): TGTGCCAGCACCAAACTAGCGGGAGGTGAAGAGACCCAGTACTTC. J is TRBJ2-5 and V is TRBV6-5; 12 bases fit TRBD2. The CDR3 is 15 amino acids. Germline-derived CDR1 and CDR2 are MNHEY and SVGAGI. J was trimmed by 3 bases and V by 7 bases; bases with no gene match: 6.